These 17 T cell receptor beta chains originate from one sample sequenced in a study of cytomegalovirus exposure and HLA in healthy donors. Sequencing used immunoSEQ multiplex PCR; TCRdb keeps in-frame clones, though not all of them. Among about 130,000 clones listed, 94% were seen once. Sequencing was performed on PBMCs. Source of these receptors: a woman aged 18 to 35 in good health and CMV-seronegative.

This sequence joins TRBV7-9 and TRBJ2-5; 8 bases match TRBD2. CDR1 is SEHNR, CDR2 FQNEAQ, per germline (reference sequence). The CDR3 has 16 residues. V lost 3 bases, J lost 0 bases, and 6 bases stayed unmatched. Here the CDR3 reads CASSFREGWDQETQYF. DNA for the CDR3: TGTGCCAGCAGCTTCCGGGAGGGATGGGACCAAGAGACCCAGTACTTC.

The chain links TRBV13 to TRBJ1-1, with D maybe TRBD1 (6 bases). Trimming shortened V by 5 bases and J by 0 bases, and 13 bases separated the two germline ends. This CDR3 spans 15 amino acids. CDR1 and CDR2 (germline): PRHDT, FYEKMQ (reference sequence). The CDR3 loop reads CASSPSGTLNTEAFF. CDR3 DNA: TGTGCCAGCAGCCCATCCGGGACATTGAACACTGAAGCTTTCTTT.

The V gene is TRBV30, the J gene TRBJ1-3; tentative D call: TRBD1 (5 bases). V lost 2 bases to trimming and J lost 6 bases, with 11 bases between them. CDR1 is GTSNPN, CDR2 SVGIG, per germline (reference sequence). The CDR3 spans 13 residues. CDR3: CAWSSAGLNTIYF. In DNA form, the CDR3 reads TGTGCCTGGAGTTCCGCAGGGTTAAACACCATATATTTT.

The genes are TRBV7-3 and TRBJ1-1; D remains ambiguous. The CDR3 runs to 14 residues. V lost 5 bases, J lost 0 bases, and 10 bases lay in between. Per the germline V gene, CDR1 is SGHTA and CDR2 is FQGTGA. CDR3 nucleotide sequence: TGTGCCAGCAGCCCATCTACCTTGAACACTGAAGCTTTCTTT. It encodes CASSPSTLNTEAFF.

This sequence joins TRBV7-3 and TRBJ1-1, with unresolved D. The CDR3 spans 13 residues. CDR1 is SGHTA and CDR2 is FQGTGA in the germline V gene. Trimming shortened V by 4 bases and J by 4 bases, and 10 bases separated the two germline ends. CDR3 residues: CASSSTQSTEAFF. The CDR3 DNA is TGTGCCAGCAGCTCGACACAATCCACTGAAGCTTTCTTT.

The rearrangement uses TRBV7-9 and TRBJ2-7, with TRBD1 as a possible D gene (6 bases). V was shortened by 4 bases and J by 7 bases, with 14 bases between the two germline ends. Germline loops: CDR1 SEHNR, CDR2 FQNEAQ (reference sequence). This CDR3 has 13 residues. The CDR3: CASSWDIVSEQYF. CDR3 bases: TGTGCCAGCAGCTGGGACATCGTTTCGGAGCAGTACTTC. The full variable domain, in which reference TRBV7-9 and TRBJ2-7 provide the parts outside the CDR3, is DTGVSQNPRHKITKRGQNVTFRCDPISEHNRLYWYRQTLGQGPEFLTYFQNEAQLEKSRLLSDRFSAERPKGSFSTLEIQRTEQGDSAMYLCASSWDIVSEQYFGPGTRLTVT.

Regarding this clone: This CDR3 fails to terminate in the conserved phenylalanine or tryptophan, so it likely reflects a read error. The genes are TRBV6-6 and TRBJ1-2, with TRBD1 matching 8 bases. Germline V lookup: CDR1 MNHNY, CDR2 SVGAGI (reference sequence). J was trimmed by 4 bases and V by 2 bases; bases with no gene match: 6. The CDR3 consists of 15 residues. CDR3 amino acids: CASSYNRGLPYGYTL. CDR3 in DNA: TGTGCCAGCAGTTACAACAGGGGGTTGCCCTATGGCTACACCCTC.

The CDR3 reads CASSLVNQPQHF. In DNA form, the CDR3 reads TGTGCCAGCAGCTTGGTAAATCAGCCCCAGCATTTT. This chain links TRBV5-6 with TRBJ1-5; D remains ambiguous. The CDR3 contains 12 residues. Germline lookup yields CDR1 SGHDT and CDR2 YYEEEE. V was cut by 0 bases and J by 4 bases, with 2 bases left in between.

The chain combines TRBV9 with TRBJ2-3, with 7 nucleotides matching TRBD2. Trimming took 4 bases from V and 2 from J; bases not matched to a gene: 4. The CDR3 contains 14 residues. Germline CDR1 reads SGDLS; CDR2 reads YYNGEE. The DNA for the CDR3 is TGTGCCAGCAGCTCTCGGGGGGTCACAGATACGCAGTATTTT. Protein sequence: CASSSRGVTDTQYF.

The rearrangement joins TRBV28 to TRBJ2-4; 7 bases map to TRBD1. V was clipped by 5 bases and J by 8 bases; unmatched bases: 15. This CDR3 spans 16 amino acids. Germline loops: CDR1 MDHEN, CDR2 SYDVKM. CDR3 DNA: TGTGCCAGCAGTACCACGGGACAGCCAGGGGATTACATTCAGTACTTC. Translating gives CASSTTGQPGDYIQYF.

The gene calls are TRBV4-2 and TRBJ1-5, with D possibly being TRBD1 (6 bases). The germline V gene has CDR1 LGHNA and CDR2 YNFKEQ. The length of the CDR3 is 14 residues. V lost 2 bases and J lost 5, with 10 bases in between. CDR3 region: CASSQRQADQPQHF. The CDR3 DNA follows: TGTGCCAGCAGCCAACGACAGGCAGATCAGCCCCAGCATTTT.

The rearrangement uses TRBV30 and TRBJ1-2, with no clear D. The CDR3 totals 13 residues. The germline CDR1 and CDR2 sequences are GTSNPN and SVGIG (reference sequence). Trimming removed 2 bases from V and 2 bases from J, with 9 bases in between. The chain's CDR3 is CAWSHSGNYGYTF. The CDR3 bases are TGTGCCTGGAGTCATTCGGGGAACTATGGCTACACCTTC.

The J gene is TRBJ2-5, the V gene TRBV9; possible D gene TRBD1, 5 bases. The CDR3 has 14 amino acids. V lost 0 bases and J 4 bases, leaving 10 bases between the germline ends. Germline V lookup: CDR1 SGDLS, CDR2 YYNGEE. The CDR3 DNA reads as TGTGCCAGCAGCGTAGGGCCAGGGTCAGAGACCCAGTACTTC. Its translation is CASSVGPGSETQYF.

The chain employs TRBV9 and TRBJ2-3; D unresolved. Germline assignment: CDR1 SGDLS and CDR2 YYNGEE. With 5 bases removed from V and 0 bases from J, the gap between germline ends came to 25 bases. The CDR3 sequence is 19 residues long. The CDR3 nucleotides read TGTGCCAGCAGTCCACAAGACTGGCGGTATCTTCTAAGCACAGATACGCAGTATTTT. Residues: CASSPQDWRYLLSTDTQYF.

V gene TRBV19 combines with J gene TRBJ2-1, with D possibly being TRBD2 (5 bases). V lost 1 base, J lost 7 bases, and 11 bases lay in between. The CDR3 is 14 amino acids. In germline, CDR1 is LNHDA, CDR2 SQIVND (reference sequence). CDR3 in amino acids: CASSIGTLGNEQFF. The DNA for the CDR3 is TGTGCCAGTAGTATAGGGACTTTGGGAAATGAGCAGTTCTTC. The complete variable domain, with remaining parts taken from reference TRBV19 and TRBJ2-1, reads DGGITQSPKYLFRKEGQNVTLSCEQNLNHDAMYWYRQDPGQGLRLIYYSQIVNDFQKGDIAEGYSVSREKKESFPLTVTSAQKNPTAFYLCASSIGTLGNEQFFGPGTRLTVL.

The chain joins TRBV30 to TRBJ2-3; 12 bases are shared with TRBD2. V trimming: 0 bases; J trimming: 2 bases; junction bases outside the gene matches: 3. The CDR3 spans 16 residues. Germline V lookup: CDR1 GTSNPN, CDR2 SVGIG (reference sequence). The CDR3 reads CAWSVGLAGNTDTQYF. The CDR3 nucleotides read TGTGCCTGGAGTGTAGGACTAGCGGGGAACACAGATACGCAGTATTTT.

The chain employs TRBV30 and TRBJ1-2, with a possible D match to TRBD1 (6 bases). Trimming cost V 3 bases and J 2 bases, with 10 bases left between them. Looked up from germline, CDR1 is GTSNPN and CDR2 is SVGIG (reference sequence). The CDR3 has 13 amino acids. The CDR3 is CAWSGQLNYGYTF. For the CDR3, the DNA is TGTGCCTGGAGCGGACAGTTGAACTATGGCTACACCTTC.